This T cell receptor beta chain is from a study of breast tumors, draining lymph nodes, adjacent tissues. Study findings and constraints: That most tumor T cells come from lymph nodes remained unproven.

The CDR3 consists of 10 residues. Germline V gene lookup returns CDR1 DFQATT and CDR2 SNEGSKA (reference sequence). Ten or more counts support this clonotype. Its antigen is unidentified. It may be a read error: a sequence one base away is much more abundant. The CDR3 end shows no conserved phenylalanine or tryptophan, and so a read error is likely. TCRdb independently ran MiXCR on the multiplex PCR reads; one entry per CDR3 protein. Of 66,000 or so distinct CDR3 sequences in the sample, roughly two fifths were seen once. Sequenced input: breast tumor tissue. This rearrangement joins TRBV20-1 to TRBJ2-5; D uncertain. The TCR comes from a female donor with breast cancer. Some clones in this sample may be carry-over from other donors' samples. The DNA for the CDR3 is TGCAGCGTTGGACAAGAGACCCAGTACTCC. This translates into CSVGQETQYS.